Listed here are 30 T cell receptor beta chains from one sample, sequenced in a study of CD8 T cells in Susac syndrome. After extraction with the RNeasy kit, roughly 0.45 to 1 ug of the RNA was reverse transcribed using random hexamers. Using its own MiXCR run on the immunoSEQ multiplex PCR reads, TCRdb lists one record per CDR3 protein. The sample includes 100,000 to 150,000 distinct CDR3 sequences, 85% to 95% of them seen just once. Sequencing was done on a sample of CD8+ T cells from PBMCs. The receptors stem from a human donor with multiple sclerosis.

CDR3 sequence reads: CASRTGTTDTQYF. The CDR3 DNA is TGTGCCAGCAGGACAGGGACCACAGATACGCAGTATTTT. This chain uses TRBV11-1 with TRBJ2-3, with 7 bases identical to TRBD1. The CDR3 runs to 13 residues. The ends lost 6 bases at V and 2 bases at J; junction bases unmatched: 2. Germline-derived CDR1 and CDR2 are SGHAT and FQDESV (reference sequence).

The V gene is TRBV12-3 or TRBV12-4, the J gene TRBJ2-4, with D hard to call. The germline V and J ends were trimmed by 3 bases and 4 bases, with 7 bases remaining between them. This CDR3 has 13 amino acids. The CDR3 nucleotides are TGTGCCAGCAGTTTGGCACCTAAAAACATTCAGTACTTC. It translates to CASSLAPKNIQYF.

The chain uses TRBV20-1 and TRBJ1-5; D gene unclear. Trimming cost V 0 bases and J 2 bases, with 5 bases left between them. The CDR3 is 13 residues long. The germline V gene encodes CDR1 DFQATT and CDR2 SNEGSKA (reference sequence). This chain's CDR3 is CSAREWGNQPQHF. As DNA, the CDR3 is TGCAGTGCTAGAGAGTGGGGCAATCAGCCCCAGCATTTT.

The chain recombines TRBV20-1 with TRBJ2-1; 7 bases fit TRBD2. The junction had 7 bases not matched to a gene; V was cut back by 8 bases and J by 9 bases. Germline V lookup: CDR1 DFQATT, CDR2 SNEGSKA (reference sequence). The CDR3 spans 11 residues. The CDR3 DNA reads TGCAGTCTGACTAGCCTGGGTGAGCAGTTCTTC. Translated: CSLTSLGEQFF.

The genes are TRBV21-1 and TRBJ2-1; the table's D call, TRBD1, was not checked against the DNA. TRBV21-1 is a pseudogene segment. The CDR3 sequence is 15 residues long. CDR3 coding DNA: TGTGCCAGCAGCTCATGGGGACCCAACTACAATGAGCAGTTCTTC. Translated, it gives CASSSWGPNYNEQFF.

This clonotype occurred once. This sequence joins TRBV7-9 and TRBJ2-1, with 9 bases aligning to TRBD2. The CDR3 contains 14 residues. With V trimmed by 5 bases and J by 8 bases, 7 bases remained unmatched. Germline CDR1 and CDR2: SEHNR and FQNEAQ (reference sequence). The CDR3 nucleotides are TGTGCCAGCAGCGAAAGTAGCGGGAGAGATGAGCAGTTCTTC. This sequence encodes CASSESSGRDEQFF.

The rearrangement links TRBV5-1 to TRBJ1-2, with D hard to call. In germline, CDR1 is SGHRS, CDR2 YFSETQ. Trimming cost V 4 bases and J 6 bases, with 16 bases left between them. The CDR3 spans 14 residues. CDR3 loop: CASSLRTPRDGYTF. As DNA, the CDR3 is TGCGCCAGCAGCCTCCGGACCCCAAGGGATGGCTACACCTTC.

The CDR3 DNA reads TGTGCCAGTAGCGGGACAGCTAACTATGGCTACACCTTC. Translated, it gives CASSGTANYGYTF. V usage is TRBV12-3 or TRBV12-4 and J usage is TRBJ1-2, with 7 bases that match TRBD1. V dropped 9 bases and J dropped 0; count of bases not matched to a gene: 4. The length of the CDR3 is 13 residues.

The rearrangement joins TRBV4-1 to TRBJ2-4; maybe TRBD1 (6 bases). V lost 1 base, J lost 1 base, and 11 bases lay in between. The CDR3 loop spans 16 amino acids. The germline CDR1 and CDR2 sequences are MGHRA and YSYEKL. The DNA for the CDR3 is TGCGCCAGCAGCCAAGTTCAGGGGCGCGCCAAAAACATTCAGTACTTC. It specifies CASSQVQGRAKNIQYF.

This chain's CDR3 is CSAVRTATYEQYF. CDR3 DNA: TGCAGCGCTGTTAGGACAGCCACCTACGAGCAGTACTTC. The chain has TRBV29-1 and TRBJ2-7, with a possible D match to TRBD1 (6 bases). Germline V CDR1 and CDR2: SQVTM, ANQGSEA. The CDR3 covers 13 residues. With 7 bases removed from V and 2 bases from J, the gap between germline ends came to 15 bases.

The CDR3 sequence is CASSFLAVNTEAFF. For the CDR3, the DNA is TGTGCCAGCAGCTTCCTCGCGGTGAACACTGAAGCTTTCTTT. This chain uses TRBV7-2 with TRBJ1-1, with D unresolved. CDR1 is SGHTA and CDR2 is FQGNSA in the germline V gene. CDR3 length: 14 residues. V gave up 3 bases and J gave up 0 bases, with 8 bases separating them.

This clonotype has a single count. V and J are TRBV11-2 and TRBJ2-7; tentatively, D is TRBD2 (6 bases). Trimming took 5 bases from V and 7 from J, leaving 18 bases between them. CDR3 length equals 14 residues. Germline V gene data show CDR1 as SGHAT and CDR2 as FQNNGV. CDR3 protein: CASSPGLDGWEQYV. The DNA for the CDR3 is TGTGCCAGCAGCCCGGGACTGGACGGGTGGGAGCAGTACGTC.

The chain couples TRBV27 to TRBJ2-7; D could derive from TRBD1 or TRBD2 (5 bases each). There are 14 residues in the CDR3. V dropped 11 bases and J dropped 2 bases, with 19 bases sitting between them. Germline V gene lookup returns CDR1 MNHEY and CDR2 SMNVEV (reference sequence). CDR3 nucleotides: TGTGCCTCAAAGAGATCGGGGACGGCCTACGAGCAGTACGTC. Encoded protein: CASKRSGTAYEQYV.

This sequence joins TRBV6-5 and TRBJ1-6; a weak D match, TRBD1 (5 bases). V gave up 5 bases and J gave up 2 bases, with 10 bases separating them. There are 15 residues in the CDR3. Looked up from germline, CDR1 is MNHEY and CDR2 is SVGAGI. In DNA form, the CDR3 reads TGTGCCAGCAGTGACGGGGCGACCTATAATTCACCCCTCCACTTT. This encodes CASSDGATYNSPLHF.

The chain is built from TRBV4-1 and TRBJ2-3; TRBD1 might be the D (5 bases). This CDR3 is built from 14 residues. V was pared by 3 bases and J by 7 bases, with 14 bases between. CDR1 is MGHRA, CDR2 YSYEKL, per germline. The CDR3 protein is CASSQQTTGYTQYF. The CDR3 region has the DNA TGCGCCAGCAGCCAGCAAACCACAGGCTATACGCAGTATTTT.

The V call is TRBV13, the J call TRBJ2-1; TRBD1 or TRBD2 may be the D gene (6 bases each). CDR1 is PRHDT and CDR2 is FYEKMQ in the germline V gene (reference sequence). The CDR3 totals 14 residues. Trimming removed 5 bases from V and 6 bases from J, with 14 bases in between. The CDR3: CASSPRGGGNEQFF. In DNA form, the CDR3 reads TGTGCCAGCAGCCCCCGAGGGGGAGGCAATGAGCAGTTCTTC.

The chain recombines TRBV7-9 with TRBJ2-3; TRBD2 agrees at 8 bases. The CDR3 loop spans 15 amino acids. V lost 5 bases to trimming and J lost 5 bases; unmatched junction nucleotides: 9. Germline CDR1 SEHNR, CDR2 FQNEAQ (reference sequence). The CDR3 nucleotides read TGTGCCAGCAGCCCCCCCGGGAGGGCGGGAGATACGCAGTATTTT. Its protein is CASSPPGRAGDTQYF. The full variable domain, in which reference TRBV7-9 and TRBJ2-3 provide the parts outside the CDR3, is DTGVSQNPRHKITKRGQNVTFRCDPISEHNRLYWYRQTLGQGPEFLTYFQNEAQLEKSRLLSDRFSAERPKGSFSTLEIQRTEQGDSAMYLCASSPPGRAGDTQYFGPGTRLTVL.

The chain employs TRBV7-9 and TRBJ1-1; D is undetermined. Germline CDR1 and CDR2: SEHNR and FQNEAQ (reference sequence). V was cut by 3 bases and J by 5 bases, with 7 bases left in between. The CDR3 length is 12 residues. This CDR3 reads CASSLSRTEAFF. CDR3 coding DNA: TGTGCCAGCAGCTTGTCCCGAACTGAAGCTTTCTTT.

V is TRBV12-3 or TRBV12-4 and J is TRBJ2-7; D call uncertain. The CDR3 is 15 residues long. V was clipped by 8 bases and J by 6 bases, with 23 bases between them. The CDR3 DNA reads TGTGCCAGCGCACCCAGGCGTGGGCGAAGAAGCGAGCAGTACTTC. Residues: CASAPRRGRRSEQYF.

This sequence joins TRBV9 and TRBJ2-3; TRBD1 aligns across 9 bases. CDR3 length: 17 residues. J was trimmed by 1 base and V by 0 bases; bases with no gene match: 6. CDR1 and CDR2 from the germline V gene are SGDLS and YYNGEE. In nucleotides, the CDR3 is TGTGCCAGCAGCGTAGTCGGGTGGGACAGGGGCACAGATACGCAGTATTTT. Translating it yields CASSVVGWDRGTDTQYF.

The DNA of the CDR3 is TGTGCCAGCAGCCAAGTGGTACGGATTGAAGCTTTCTTT. It translates to CASSQVVRIEAFF. The chain couples TRBV14 to TRBJ1-1; D uncertain. This CDR3 comprises 13 residues. Trimming shortened V by 1 base and J by 7 bases, and 10 bases separated the two germline ends. Germline V gives CDR1 SGHDN, CDR2 FVKESK. Filled out from reference TRBV14 and TRBJ1-1, the complete variable domain reads EAGVTQFPSHSVIEKGQTVTLRCDPISGHDNLYWYRRVMGKEIKFLLHFVKESKQDESGMPNNRFLAERTGGTYSTLKVQPAELEDSGVYFCASSQVVRIEAFFGQGTRLTVV.

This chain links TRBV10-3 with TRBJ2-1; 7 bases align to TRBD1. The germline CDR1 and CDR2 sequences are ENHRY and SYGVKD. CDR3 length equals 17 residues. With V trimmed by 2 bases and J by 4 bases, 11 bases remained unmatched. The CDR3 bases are TGTGCCATCAGTGAGACTCCCCACAGGGGCAGTTACAATGAGCAGTTCTTC. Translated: CAISETPHRGSYNEQFF.

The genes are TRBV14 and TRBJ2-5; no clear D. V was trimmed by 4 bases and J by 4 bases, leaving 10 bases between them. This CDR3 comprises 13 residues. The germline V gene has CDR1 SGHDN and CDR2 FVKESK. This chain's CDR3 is CASSLALRETQYF. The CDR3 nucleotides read TGTGCCAGCAGCCTGGCCCTTCGAGAGACCCAGTACTTC.

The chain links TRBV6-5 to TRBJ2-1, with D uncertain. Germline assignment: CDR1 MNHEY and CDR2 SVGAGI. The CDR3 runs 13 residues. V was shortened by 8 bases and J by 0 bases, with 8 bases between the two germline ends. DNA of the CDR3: TGTGCCAGCGGCGGTCACTCCTACAATGAGCAGTTCTTC. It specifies CASGGHSYNEQFF.

CDR3 region: CASTPASYSYNEQFF. For the CDR3, the DNA is TGTGCCAGCACCCCCGCCTCGTACTCCTACAATGAGCAGTTCTTC. The chain links TRBV7-9 to TRBJ2-1, with D uncertain. Germline CDR1 SEHNR, CDR2 FQNEAQ (reference sequence). V lost 7 bases and J lost 0, with 13 bases in between. The CDR3 spans 15 residues.

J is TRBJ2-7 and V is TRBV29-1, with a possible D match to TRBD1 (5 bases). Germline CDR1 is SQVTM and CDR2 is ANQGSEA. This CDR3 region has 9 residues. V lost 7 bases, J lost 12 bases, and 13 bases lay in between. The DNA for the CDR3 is TGCAGCGGGTTCAAGGGGCCGTACGTC. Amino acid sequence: CSGFKGPYV.

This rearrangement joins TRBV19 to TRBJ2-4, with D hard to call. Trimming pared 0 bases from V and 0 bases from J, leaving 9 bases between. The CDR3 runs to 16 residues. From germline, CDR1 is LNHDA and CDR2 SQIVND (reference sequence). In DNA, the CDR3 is TGTGCCAGTAGTATAGACCTTGGGGTAGCCAAAAACATTCAGTACTTC. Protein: CASSIDLGVAKNIQYF.

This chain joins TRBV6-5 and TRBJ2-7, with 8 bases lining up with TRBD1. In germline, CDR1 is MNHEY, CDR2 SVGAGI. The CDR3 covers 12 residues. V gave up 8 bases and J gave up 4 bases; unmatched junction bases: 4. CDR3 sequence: CASGDRGYEQYV. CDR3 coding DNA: TGTGCCAGCGGCGACAGGGGATACGAGCAGTACGTC.

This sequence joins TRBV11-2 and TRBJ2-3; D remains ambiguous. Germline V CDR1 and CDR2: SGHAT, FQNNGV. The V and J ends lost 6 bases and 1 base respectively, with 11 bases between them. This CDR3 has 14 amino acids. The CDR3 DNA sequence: TGTGCCAGCAGTTGGACGTTTGGCACAGATACGCAGTATTTT. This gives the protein CASSWTFGTDTQYF.

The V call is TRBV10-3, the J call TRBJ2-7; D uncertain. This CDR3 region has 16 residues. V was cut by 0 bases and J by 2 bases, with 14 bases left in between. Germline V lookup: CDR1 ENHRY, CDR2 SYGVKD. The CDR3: CAISESMGPYTYEQYV. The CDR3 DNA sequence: TGTGCCATCAGTGAGTCTATGGGCCCCTACACCTACGAGCAGTACGTC.